These 32 T cell receptor beta chains originate from one sample sequenced in a study of cytomegalovirus exposure and HLA in healthy donors. The PCR was carried out with 60 Vbeta primers and 13 Jbeta primers. Method: immunoSEQ multiplex PCR; TCRdb's copy keeps in-frame clones and lacks some. The sample has 150,000 or so clones, 60% to 85% seen once. Sample: PBMCs. The receptor set was obtained from a middle-aged man in good health and CMV-seropositive.

The chain is built from TRBV6-1 and TRBJ2-5; 14 nucleotides align to TRBD2. The J call is uncertain, as TRBJ2-7 better fits the DNA end. CDR1 is MNHNS and CDR2 is SASEGT in the germline V gene. The CDR3 has 15 amino acids. CDR3 DNA: TGTGCCACGGGACTAGCGGGAGACCCCTCCTACGAGCAGTACTTC. Residues: CATGLAGDPSYEQYF.

The chain employs TRBV19 and TRBJ2-1; perhaps TRBD1 as D (6 bases). Germline CDR1 and CDR2: LNHDA and SQIVND (reference sequence). Trimming pared 4 bases from V and 0 bases from J, leaving 13 bases between. The CDR3 has 16 residues. The CDR3 DNA follows: TGTGCCAGTAGTACCCGACAGGCGAGCTCCTACAATGAGCAGTTCTTC. Its translation is CASSTRQASSYNEQFF. The variable domain in full, completed from reference TRBV19 and TRBJ2-1, reads DGGITQSPKYLFRKEGQNVTLSCEQNLNHDAMYWYRQDPGQGLRLIYYSQIVNDFQKGDIAEGYSVSREKKESFPLTVTSAQKNPTAFYLCASSTRQASSYNEQFFGPGTRLTVL.

This clone was observed a handful of times. The V gene is TRBV29-1, the J gene TRBJ2-7, with D hard to call. CDR3 length equals 12 residues. Germline values: CDR1 SQVTM, CDR2 ANQGSEA. Trimming cost V 0 bases and J 3 bases, with 6 bases left between them. The CDR3 protein is CSVEETGYEQYF. CDR3 sequence (DNA): TGCAGCGTTGAAGAAACGGGCTACGAGCAGTACTTC.

Concerning this clone itself: Mismatch with germline at one junction end may stem from a read error. The chain recombines TRBV6-5 with TRBJ2-5; 8 nucleotides agree with TRBD1. The CDR3 is 13 residues long. Per germline, CDR1 MNHEY and CDR2 SVGAGI. CDR3 coding DNA: TGTGCCAGCTCGAGGACAGGGCAAGGGACCCAGTACTTC. Translating gives CASSRTGQGTQYF.

This chain uses TRBV9 with TRBJ1-6, with D unclear. Germline V gives CDR1 SGDLS, CDR2 YYNGEE. This CDR3 spans 12 amino acids. The V gene lost 0 bases and the J gene lost 10 bases, with 5 bases spanning the gap. CDR3 in amino acids: CASSVGGSPLHF. CDR3 nucleotide sequence: TGTGCCAGCAGCGTAGGAGGATCACCCCTCCACTTT.

The chain recombines TRBV6-6 with TRBJ2-7, with D possibly matching TRBD2 (6 bases). Germline V lookup: CDR1 MNHNY, CDR2 SVGAGI (reference sequence). The length of the CDR3 is 12 residues. Trimming took 2 bases from V and 10 from J, leaving 12 bases between them. The CDR3 DNA reads TGTGCCAGCAGTTACGCGGGGACCGTACAGTACTTC. Protein: CASSYAGTVQYF.

Details on this clone: This CDR3 is also generated by other DNA sequences in the sample. The CDR3 DNA follows: TGTGCCAGCAGCGAGTGGGGGCAGGGGCAATCGGCGAATGAGCAGTTCTTC. Protein: CASSEWGQGQSANEQFF. This chain uses TRBV7-8 with TRBJ2-1; D may be TRBD1 (6 bases). CDR1 is SGHVS, CDR2 FQNEAQ, per germline. CDR3 length: 17 amino acids. V shed 5 bases and J shed 7 bases, with 24 bases lying between them.

This clone has more than one count but fewer than ten. This sequence joins TRBV28 and TRBJ1-2; 7 positions agree with TRBD1. V trimming: 5 bases; J trimming: 4 bases; junction bases outside the gene matches: 1. Germline CDR1 reads MDHEN; CDR2 reads SYDVKM. The CDR3 covers 12 residues. The CDR3 spells CASSRQGYGYTF. The CDR3 coding sequence is TGTGCCAGCAGTCGACAGGGCTATGGCTACACCTTC.

The chain couples TRBV18 to TRBJ2-7; 7 bases map to TRBD1. The CDR3 contains 14 residues. J was trimmed by 0 bases and V by 3 bases; bases with no gene match: 2. Germline lookup yields CDR1 KGHSH and CDR2 LQKENI. For the CDR3, the DNA is TGTGCCAGCTCACCGGGACAGATCTCCTACGAGCAGTACTTC. Translated: CASSPGQISYEQYF. The full variable domain, rest sourced from reference TRBV18 and TRBJ2-7, is NAGVMQNPRHLVRRRGQEARLRCSPMKGHSHVYWYRQLPEEGLKFMVYLQKENIIDESGMPKERFSAEFPKEGPSILRIQQVVRGDSAAYFCASSPGQISYEQYFGPGTRLTVT.

V is TRBV5-1 and J is TRBJ1-2, with TRBD1 matching 7 bases. This CDR3 comprises 13 residues. J gave up 8 bases and V 5 bases, and 9 bases lay outside the gene matches. Germline V lookup: CDR1 SGHRS, CDR2 YFSETQ. The CDR3 DNA reads TGCGCCAGCAGGACTGACAGGGCCTTGGGCTACACCTTC. This gives the protein CASRTDRALGYTF.

The V and J genes are TRBV27 and TRBJ2-1; TRBD2 aligns across 12 bases. The CDR3 has 16 amino acids. CDR1 and CDR2 (germline): MNHEY, SMNVEV (reference sequence). V was pared by 3 bases and J by 7 bases, with 7 bases of the junction left unmatched. The CDR3 sequence: CASSFRLAGDVNEQFF. CDR3 DNA sequence: TGTGCCAGCAGTTTCAGACTAGCGGGAGATGTGAATGAGCAGTTCTTC.

This clone showed up just once. The rearrangement links TRBV5-8 to TRBJ1-6, with unresolved D. Trimming removed 2 bases from V and 9 bases from J, with 12 bases in between. The CDR3 covers 14 residues. Germline CDR1 SGHTS, CDR2 YDEGEE. CDR3 residues: CASSFFWAFSPLHF. CDR3 nucleotide sequence: TGTGCCAGCAGCTTTTTTTGGGCATTTTCACCCCTCCACTTT.

This chain connects TRBV15 to TRBJ2-7, with TRBD2 as a possible D gene (6 bases). CDR1 and CDR2 (germline): LNHNV, YYDKDF (reference sequence). Trimming stripped 1 base from V and 6 bases from J, with 10 bases between. The CDR3 is 13 residues long. The CDR3 region is CATSRVRGLEQYF. The CDR3 region has the DNA TGTGCCACCAGCAGAGTCCGGGGACTCGAGCAGTACTTC.

In this sample, this clone turned up once. CDR3: CSVDNRGKGEKLFF. CDR3 nucleotides: TGCAGCGTTGATAACAGGGGCAAGGGGGAAAAACTGTTTTTT. The gene calls are TRBV29-1 and TRBJ1-4, with 7 bases matching TRBD1. V shed 3 bases and J 8 bases; nucleotides not matched to a gene: 9. This CDR3 comprises 14 residues. Germline CDR1 is SQVTM and CDR2 is ANQGSEA.

V is TRBV27 and J is TRBJ2-7, with 14 nucleotides matching TRBD2. Germline V lookup: CDR1 MNHEY, CDR2 SMNVEV (reference sequence). Trimming at V came to 6 bases and at J to 2 bases, leaving 9 bases not matched to a gene. CDR3 size: 17 residues. CDR3 coding DNA: TGTGCCAGCAGCCTCGGGACTAGCGGGAGATTTACCTACGAGCAGTACTTC. Its protein is CASSLGTSGRFTYEQYF.

The chain joins TRBV30 to TRBJ1-5; TRBD1 might be the D (6 bases). The CDR3 totals 13 residues. The V gene lost 7 bases and the J gene lost 3 bases, with 13 bases spanning the gap. Germline CDR1 and CDR2: GTSNPN and SVGIG (reference sequence). The CDR3 loop reads CAFTGQNNQPQHF. The CDR3 DNA sequence: TGTGCCTTTACCGGACAGAACAATCAGCCCCAGCATTTT. Together with reference TRBV30 and TRBJ1-5, the CDR3 gives the full variable domain: SQTIHQWPATLVQPVGSPLSLECTVEGTSNPNLYWYRQAAGRGLQLLFYSVGIGQISSEVPQNLSASRPQDRQFILSSKKLLLSDSGFYLCAFTGQNNQPQHFGDGTRLSIL.

A note on this clone: The sample carries other DNA sequences with the same CDR3. The rearrangement uses TRBV18 and TRBJ2-3; possibly TRBD2 for D (6 bases). The CDR3 runs to 14 residues. Looked up from germline, CDR1 is KGHSH and CDR2 is LQKENI. V lost 3 bases, J lost 3 bases, and 10 bases lay in between. CDR3 in DNA: TGTGCCAGCTCACCGGGACTGGGGACAGATACGCAGTATTTT. Protein: CASSPGLGTDTQYF.

This chain uses TRBV18 with TRBJ2-1; D not certain. This CDR3 region has 13 residues. Germline V CDR1 and CDR2: KGHSH, LQKENI. The V end was cut by 3 bases, the J end by 8 bases, with 11 bases between. CDR3 in amino acids: CASSPGSHHEQFF. The DNA of the CDR3 is TGTGCCAGCTCACCCGGTTCCCATCATGAGCAGTTCTTC.

This clone is judged medium-sized. The chain links TRBV7-2 to TRBJ2-3, with 7 bases aligning to TRBD2. The CDR3 is made up of 16 amino acids. Germline V gives CDR1 SGHTA, CDR2 FQGNSA. After removal of 3 bases from V and 5 bases from J, the junction contained 11 bases not matched to a gene. The CDR3 coding sequence is TGTGCCAGCAGCTTCTGGGGGAGGGCCATTCAAGATACGCAGTATTTT. Residues: CASSFWGRAIQDTQYF.

The V gene is TRBV4-2, the J gene TRBJ2-1, with unresolved D. Germline V gene lookup returns CDR1 LGHNA and CDR2 YNFKEQ. The V and J ends lost 4 bases and 0 bases respectively, with 10 bases between them. The CDR3 runs to 15 residues. The CDR3 bases are TGTGCCAGCAGCCCATCCACGAGCTCCTACAATGAGCAGTTCTTC. Amino acids: CASSPSTSSYNEQFF.

The chain joins TRBV30 to TRBJ1-3; D is undetermined. The CDR3 is made up of 15 amino acids. Germline V gives CDR1 GTSNPN, CDR2 SVGIG (reference sequence). Trimming took off 1 base at V and 0 bases at J, with 10 bases between the two ends. The CDR3 DNA follows: TGTGCCTGGAGTGCGCAGTCCTTCTCTGGAAACACCATATATTTT. Its translation: CAWSAQSFSGNTIYF.

The table lists this clone with a few counts. This chain links TRBV5-4 with TRBJ1-1, with a possible D match to TRBD1 (5 bases). The germline gives CDR1 SGHNT, CDR2 YYREEE (reference sequence). Trimming removed 0 bases at V and 0 bases at J, with 9 bases between. The CDR3 covers 15 residues. The CDR3 here is CASSLEGYLNTEAFF. CDR3 DNA sequence: TGTGCCAGCAGCTTGGAGGGGTACTTGAACACTGAAGCTTTCTTT.

V is TRBV29-1 and J is TRBJ1-1, with unresolved D. The CDR3 has 12 residues. Germline V gene lookup returns CDR1 SQVTM and CDR2 ANQGSEA. Trimming cost V 2 bases and J 1 base, with 5 bases left between them. The CDR3: CSVELGNTEAFF. In DNA form, the CDR3 reads TGCAGCGTTGAACTAGGGAACACTGAAGCTTTCTTT.

The chain employs TRBV7-9 and TRBJ2-1; 7 bases map to TRBD2. Looked up from germline, CDR1 is SEHNR and CDR2 is FQNEAQ (reference sequence). The CDR3 length is 16 residues. V gave up 4 bases and J gave up 4 bases; unmatched junction bases: 10. The chain's CDR3 is CASSSLSGTLYNEQFF. DNA of the CDR3: TGTGCCAGCAGCTCCCTAAGCGGGACCTTGTACAATGAGCAGTTCTTC.

This clone is classed as medium-sized. The rearrangement uses TRBV7-9 and TRBJ1-2; D uncertain. CDR1 and CDR2 (germline): SEHNR, FQNEAQ (reference sequence). This CDR3 comprises 14 residues. V dropped 1 base and J dropped 0 bases, with 6 bases sitting between them. The CDR3 is CASSLGGANYGYTF. CDR3 DNA sequence: TGTGCCAGCAGCTTAGGGGGAGCTAACTATGGCTACACCTTC.

Comments on this clone: One end of the junction varies from germline; a read error may be responsible. J is TRBJ2-7 and V is TRBV7-9, with 7 bases matching TRBD2. CDR3 length: 16 amino acids. The germline V gene encodes CDR1 SEHNR and CDR2 FQNEAQ (reference sequence). The chain's CDR3 is CSSSLGSSGAKSEQYF. The CDR3, as DNA: TGTTCCAGCAGCTTAGGTTCTAGCGGAGCGAAATCCGAGCAGTACTTC.

V usage is TRBV19 and J usage is TRBJ1-2; no definite D call. Germline V gives CDR1 LNHDA, CDR2 SQIVND (reference sequence). V lost 10 bases, J lost 13 bases, and 19 bases lay in between. The CDR3 extends over 11 amino acids. The chain's CDR3 is CATGQLGGLTF. Written as DNA, the CDR3 is TGTGCCACTGGCCAACTTGGAGGGCTCACCTTC.

In its sample, this clone was seen once. The genes are TRBV5-1 and TRBJ2-7; no clear D gene. The CDR3 runs 12 residues. Deletions cut 0 bases from V and 2 bases from J, with 3 bases between. Germline CDR1 and CDR2: SGHRS and YFSETQ. CDR3 DNA: TGCGCCAGCAGCTTGGATACCTACGAGCAGTACTTC. Translating it yields CASSLDTYEQYF.

In this sample, this clone turned up a few times. The V gene is TRBV27, the J gene TRBJ2-5, with D perhaps TRBD2 (6 bases). The CDR3 length is 14 residues. Germline CDR1 and CDR2: MNHEY and SMNVEV (reference sequence). The V gene lost 4 bases and the J gene lost 0 bases, with 9 bases spanning the gap. As DNA, the CDR3 is TGTGCCAGCAGTTCCCGGGACTACCAAGAGACCCAGTACTTC. Residues: CASSSRDYQETQYF.

The chain combines TRBV7-3 with TRBJ2-5; D might be TRBD2 (6 bases). The ends were cut back, 3 bases at V and 0 bases at J, with 8 bases in the middle. The CDR3 loop spans 14 amino acids. CDR1 SGHTA and CDR2 FQGTGA come from the germline V gene. The CDR3 reads CASSLTSYQETQYF. For the CDR3, the DNA is TGTGCCAGCAGCTTGACTAGTTACCAAGAGACCCAGTACTTC. Supplemented by reference TRBV7-3 and TRBJ2-5, the full variable domain reads GAGVSQTPSNKVTEKGKYVELRCDPISGHTALYWYRQSLGQGPEFLIYFQGTGAADDSGLPNDRFFAVRPEGSVSTLKIQRTERGDSAVYLCASSLTSYQETQYFGPGTRLLVL.

This clone occurred once. The chain links TRBV7-8 to TRBJ2-7; 7 bases are a match to TRBD1. This CDR3 has 13 residues. Trimming removed 5 bases from V and 3 bases from J; junction bases left unmatched: 4. CDR1 is SGHVS and CDR2 is FQNEAQ in the germline V gene. CDR3 nucleotides: TGTGCCAGCAGCACCCGGACAGGCTACGAGCAGTACTTC. Translation gives CASSTRTGYEQYF.

This sequence joins TRBV6-5 and TRBJ2-1; tentative D call: TRBD1 (6 bases). CDR1 is MNHEY and CDR2 is SVGAGI in the germline V gene. The ends were cut back, 0 bases at V and 14 bases at J, with 14 bases in the middle. There are 13 residues in the CDR3. The CDR3 DNA follows: TGTGCCAGCAGTTACTCGATACAGGGAAATAAGTTCTTC. This codes for CASSYSIQGNKFF.